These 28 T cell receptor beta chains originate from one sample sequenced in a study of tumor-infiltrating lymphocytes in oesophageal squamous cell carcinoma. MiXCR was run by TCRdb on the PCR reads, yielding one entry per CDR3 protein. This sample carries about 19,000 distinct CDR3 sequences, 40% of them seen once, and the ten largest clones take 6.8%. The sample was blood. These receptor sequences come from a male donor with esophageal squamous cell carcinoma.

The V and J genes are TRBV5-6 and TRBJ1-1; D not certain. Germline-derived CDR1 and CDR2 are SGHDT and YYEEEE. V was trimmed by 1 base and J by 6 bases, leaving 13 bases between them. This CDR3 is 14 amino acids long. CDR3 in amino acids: CASSLSRRFPEAFF. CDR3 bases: TGTGCCAGCAGCTTGTCACGCCGCTTCCCTGAAGCTTTCTTT. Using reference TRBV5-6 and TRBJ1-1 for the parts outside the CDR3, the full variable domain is DAGVTQSPTHLIKTRGQQVTLRCSPKSGHDTVSWYQQALGQGPQFIFQYYEEEERQRGNFPDRFSGHQFPNYSSELNVNALLLGDSALYLCASSLSRRFPEAFFGQGTRLTVV.

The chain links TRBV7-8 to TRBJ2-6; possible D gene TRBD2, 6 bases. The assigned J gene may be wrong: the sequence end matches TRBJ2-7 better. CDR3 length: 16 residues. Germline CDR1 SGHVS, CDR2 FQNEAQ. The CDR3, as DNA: TGTGCCAGCAGCTCCGGGGGTCCAGGCTACATTGCCGAGCAGTACTTC. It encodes CASSSGGPGYIAEQYF.

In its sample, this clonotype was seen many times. The CDR3 bases are TGTGCCAGCAGATCTGACAGCGTCTTCTATGGCTACACCTTC. Residues: CASRSDSVFYGYTF. The chain recombines TRBV28 with TRBJ1-2; D is possibly TRBD1 (5 bases). Germline assignment: CDR1 MDHEN and CDR2 SYDVKM. The CDR3 consists of 14 residues. Trimming stripped 6 bases from V and 4 bases from J, with 15 bases between.

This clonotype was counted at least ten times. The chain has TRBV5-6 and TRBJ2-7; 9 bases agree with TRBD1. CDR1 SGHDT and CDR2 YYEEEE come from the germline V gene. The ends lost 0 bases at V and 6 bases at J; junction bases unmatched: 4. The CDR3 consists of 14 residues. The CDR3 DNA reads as TGTGCCAGCAGCTTGGGGACAGGGGTCGGCGAGCAGTACTTC. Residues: CASSLGTGVGEQYF.

The CDR3: CATKRGRSTEAFF. CDR3 nucleotides: TGTGCCACTAAACGAGGGCGCTCCACTGAAGCTTTCTTT. The J gene is TRBJ1-1, the V gene TRBV6-6; D is ambiguous. Trimming removed 10 bases at V and 4 bases at J, with 16 bases between. Germline CDR1 reads MNHNY; CDR2 reads SVGAGI (reference sequence). CDR3 size: 13 residues.

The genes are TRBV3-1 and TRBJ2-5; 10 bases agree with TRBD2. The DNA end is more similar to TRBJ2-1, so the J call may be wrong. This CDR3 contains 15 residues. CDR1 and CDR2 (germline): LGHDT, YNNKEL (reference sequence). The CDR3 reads CASSQRTSGYNEQFF. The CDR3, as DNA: TGTGCCAGCAGCCAACGGACTAGCGGCTACAATGAGCAGTTCTTC.

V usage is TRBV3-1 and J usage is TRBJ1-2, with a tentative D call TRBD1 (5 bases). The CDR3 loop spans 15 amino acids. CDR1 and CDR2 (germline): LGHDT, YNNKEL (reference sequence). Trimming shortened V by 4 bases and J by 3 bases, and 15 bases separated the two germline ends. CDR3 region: CASSLVHQGDYGYTF. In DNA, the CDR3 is TGTGCCAGCAGCCTCGTCCACCAGGGCGACTATGGCTACACCTTC.

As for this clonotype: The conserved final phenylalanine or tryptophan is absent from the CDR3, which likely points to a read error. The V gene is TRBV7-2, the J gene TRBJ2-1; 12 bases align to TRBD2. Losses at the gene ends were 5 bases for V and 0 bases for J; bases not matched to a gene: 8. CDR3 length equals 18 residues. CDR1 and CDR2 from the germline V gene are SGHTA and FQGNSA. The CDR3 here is CASSLYRTSGASYNEQFL. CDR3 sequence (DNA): TGTGCCAGCAGCCTATATCGGACTAGCGGGGCCTCCTACAATGAGCAGTTCTTA.

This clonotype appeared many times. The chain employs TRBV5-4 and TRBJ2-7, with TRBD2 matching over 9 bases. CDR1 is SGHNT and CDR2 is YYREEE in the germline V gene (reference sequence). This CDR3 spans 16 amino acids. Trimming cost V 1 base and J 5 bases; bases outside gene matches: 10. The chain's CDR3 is CASSLRRGGPGDEQYF. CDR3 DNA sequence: TGTGCCAGCAGCTTGAGGCGGGGGGGCCCCGGCGACGAGCAGTACTTC. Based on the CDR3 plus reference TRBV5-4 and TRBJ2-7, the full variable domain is ETGVTQSPTHLIKTRGQQVTLRCSSQSGHNTVSWYQQALGQGPQFIFQYYREEENGRGNFPPRFSGLQFPNYSSELNVNALELDDSALYLCASSLRRGGPGDEQYFGPGTRLTVT.

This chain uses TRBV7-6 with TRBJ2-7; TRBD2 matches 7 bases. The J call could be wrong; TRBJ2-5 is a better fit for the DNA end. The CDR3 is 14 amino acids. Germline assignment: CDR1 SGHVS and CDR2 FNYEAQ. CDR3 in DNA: TGTGCCAGCAGCTGGGGAGGGCAGAAAGAGACCCAGTACTTC. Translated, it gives CASSWGGQKETQYF.

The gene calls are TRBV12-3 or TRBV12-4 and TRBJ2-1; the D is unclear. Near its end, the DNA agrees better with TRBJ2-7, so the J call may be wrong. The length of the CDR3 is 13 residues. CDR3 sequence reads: CASSLKVETAQYF. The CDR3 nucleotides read TGTGCCAGCAGTTTAAAGGTCGAGACGGCGCAGTACTTC.

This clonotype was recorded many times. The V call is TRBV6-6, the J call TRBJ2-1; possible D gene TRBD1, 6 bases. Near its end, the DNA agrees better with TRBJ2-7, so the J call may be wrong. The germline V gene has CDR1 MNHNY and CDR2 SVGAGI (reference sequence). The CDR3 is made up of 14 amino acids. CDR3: CASSYQDSYNEQYF. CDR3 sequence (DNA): TGTGCCAGCAGTTACCAGGACAGTTACAATGAGCAGTACTTC.

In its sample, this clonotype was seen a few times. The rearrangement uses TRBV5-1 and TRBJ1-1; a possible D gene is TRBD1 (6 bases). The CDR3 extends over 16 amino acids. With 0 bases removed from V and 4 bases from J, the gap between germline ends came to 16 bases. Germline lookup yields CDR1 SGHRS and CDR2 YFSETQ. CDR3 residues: CASSLGPQGDSTEAFF. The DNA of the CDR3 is TGCGCCAGCAGCTTGGGCCCACAGGGAGATAGCACTGAAGCTTTCTTT.

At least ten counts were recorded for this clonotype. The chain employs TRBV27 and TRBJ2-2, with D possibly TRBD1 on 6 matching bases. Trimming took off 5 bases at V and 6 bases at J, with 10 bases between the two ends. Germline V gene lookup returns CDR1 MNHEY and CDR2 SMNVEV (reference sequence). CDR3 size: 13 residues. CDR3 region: CASSLQGSGELFF. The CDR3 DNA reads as TGTGCCAGCAGTCTCCAGGGGTCCGGGGAGCTGTTTTTT.

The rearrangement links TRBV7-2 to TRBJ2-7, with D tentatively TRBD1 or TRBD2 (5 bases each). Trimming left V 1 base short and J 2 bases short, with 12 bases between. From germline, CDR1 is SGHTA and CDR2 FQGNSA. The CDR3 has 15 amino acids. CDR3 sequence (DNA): TGTGCCAGCAGCTTAGTCGCGGTGGGGGCCTACGAGCAGTACTTC. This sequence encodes CASSLVAVGAYEQYF.

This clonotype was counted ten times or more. CDR3 sequence: CASSHRDTLAEQYF. CDR3 DNA: TGTGCCAGCAGCCACCGGGACACCCTCGCCGAGCAGTACTTC. The chain has TRBV7-9 and TRBJ2-7; maybe TRBD1 (6 bases). The CDR3 totals 14 residues. V was pared by 5 bases and J by 6 bases, with 17 bases between. Germline V gene lookup returns CDR1 SEHNR and CDR2 FQNEAQ (reference sequence). The full variable domain, its missing parts supplied by reference TRBV7-9 and TRBJ2-7, is DTGVSQNPRHKITKRGQNVTFRCDPISEHNRLYWYRQTLGQGPEFLTYFQNEAQLEKSRLLSDRFSAERPKGSFSTLEIQRTEQGDSAMYLCASSHRDTLAEQYFGPGTRLTVT.

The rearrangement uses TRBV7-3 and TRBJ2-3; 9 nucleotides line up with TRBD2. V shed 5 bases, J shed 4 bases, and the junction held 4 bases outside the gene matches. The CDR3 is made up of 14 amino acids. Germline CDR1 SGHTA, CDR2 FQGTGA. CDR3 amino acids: CASSGSGSADTQYF. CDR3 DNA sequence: TGTGCCAGCAGCGGTAGCGGGAGTGCAGATACGCAGTATTTT.

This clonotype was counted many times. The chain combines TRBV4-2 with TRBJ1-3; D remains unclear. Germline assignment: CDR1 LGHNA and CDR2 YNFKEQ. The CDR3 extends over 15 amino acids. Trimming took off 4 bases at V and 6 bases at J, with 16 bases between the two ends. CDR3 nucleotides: TGTGCCAGCAGCCCGACATACAGATTAGAAAACACCATATATTTT. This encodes CASSPTYRLENTIYF.

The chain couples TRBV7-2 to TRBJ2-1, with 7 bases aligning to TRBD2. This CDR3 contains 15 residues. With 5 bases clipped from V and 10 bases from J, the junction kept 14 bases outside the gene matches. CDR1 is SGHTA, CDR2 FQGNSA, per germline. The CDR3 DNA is TGTGCCAGCAGCCCTTGGGGGACGGGAGGTTACGAGCAGTTCTTC. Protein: CASSPWGTGGYEQFF.

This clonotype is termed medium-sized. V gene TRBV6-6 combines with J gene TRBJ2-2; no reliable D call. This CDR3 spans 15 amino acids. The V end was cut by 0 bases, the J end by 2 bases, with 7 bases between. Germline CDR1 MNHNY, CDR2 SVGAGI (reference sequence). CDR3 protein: CASSYSGSNTGELFF. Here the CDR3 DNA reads TGTGCCAGCAGTTACTCCGGCAGTAACACCGGGGAGCTGTTTTTT.

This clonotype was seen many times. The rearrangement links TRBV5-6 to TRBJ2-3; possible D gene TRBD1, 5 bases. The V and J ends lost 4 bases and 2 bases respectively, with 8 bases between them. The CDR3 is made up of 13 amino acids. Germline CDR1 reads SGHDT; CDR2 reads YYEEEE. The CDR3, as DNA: TGTGCCAGCAGCCCCAGGGTCACAGATACGCAGTATTTT. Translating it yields CASSPRVTDTQYF.

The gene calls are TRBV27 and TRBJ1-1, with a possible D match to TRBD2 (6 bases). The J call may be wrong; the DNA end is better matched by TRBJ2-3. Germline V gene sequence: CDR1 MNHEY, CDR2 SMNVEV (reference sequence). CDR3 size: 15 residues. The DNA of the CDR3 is TGTGCCAGCAGTTTGGGCGGGACTAGCACAGATACGCAGTATTTT. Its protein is CASSLGGTSTDTQYF.

The CDR3 region has the DNA TGTGCCAGCAGCCACGCCCGCGGGATTAGGTCAGATACGCAGTATTTT. Protein: CASSHARGIRSDTQYF. J is TRBJ2-3 and V is TRBV7-6; TRBD2 is a possible D gene (6 bases). Trimming took 5 bases from V and 4 from J, leaving 19 bases between them. The CDR3 has 16 residues. CDR1 is SGHVS, CDR2 FNYEAQ, per germline.

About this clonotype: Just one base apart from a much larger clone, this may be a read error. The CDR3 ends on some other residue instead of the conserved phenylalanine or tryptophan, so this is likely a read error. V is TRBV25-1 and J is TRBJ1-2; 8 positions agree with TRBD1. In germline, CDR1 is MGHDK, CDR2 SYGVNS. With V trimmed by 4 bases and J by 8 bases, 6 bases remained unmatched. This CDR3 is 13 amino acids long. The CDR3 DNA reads TGTGCCAGCAGTGTGGGCGGACAGGGCGGCTACACCTTA. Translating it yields CASSVGGQGGYTL.

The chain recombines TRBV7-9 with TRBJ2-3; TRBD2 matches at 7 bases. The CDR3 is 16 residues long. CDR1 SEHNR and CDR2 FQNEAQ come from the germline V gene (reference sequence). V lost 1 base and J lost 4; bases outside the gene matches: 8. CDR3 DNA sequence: TGTGCCAGCAGCTTAGTTGTAGGGACTAAGGCAGATACGCAGTATTTT. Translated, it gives CASSLVVGTKADTQYF.

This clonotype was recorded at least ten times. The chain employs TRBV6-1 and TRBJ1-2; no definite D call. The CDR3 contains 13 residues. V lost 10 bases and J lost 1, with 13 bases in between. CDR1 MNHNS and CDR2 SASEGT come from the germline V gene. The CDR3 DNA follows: TGTGCCACCCTGACGGGCGATAACTATGGCTACACCTTC. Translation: CATLTGDNYGYTF.

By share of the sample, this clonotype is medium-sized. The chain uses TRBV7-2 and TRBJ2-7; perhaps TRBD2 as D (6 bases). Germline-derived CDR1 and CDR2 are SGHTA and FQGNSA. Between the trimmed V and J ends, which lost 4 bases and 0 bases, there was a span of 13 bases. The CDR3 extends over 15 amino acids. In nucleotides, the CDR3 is TGTGCCAGCAGCTCCTACCGGACTAACTCCTACGAGCAGTACTTC. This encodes CASSSYRTNSYEQYF. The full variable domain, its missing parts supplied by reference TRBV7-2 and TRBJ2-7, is GAGVSQSPSNKVTEKGKDVELRCDPISGHTALYWYRQSLGQGLEFLIYFQGNSAPDKSGLPSDRFSAERTGGSVSTLTIQRTQQEDSAVYLCASSSYRTNSYEQYFGPGTRLTVT.

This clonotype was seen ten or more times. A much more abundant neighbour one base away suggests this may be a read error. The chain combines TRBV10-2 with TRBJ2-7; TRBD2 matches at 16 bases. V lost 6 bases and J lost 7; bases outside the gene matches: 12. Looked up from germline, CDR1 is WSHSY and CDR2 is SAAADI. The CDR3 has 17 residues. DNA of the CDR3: TGCGCCAGCAGGAAGGGACTAGCGGGGGGGTTCCAAAATGAGCAGTACTTC. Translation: CASRKGLAGGFQNEQYF.